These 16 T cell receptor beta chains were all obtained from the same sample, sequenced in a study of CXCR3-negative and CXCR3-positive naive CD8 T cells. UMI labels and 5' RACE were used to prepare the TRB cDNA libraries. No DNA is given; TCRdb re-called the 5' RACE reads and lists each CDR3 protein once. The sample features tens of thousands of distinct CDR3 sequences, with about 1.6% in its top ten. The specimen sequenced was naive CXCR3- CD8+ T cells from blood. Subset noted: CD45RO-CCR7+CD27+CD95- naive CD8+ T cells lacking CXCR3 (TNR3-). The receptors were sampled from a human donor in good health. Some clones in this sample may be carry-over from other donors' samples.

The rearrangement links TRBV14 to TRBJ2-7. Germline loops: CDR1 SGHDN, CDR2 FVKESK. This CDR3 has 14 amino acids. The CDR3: CASSQGWGTYEQYF.

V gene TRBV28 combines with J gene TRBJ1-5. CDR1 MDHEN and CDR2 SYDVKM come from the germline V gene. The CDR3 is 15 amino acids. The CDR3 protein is CASSLSSGGNQPQHF.

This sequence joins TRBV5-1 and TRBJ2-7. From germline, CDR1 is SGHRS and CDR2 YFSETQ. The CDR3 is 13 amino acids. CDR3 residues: CASSLTADYEQYF.

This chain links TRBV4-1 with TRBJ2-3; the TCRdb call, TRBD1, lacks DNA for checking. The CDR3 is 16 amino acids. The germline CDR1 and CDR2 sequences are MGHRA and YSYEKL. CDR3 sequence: CASSTYPGRQTDTQYF.

CDR3 residues: CSVVVRGWEVF. V usage is TRBV29-1 and J usage is TRBJ1-1; TCRdb returns TRBD1, unconfirmable since there is no DNA. The CDR3 totals 11 residues. From germline, CDR1 is SQVTM and CDR2 ANQGSEA.

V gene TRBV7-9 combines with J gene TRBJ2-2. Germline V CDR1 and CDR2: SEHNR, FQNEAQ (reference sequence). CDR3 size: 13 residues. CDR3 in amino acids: CASRGYDTGELFF.

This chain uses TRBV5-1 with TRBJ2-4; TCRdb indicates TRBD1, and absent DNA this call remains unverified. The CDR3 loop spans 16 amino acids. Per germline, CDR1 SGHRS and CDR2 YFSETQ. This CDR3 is CASSGDTGTGDQPRYF.

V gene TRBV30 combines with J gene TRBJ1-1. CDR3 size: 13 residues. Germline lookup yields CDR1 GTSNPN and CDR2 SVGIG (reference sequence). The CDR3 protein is CAWSSGDQPEAFF.

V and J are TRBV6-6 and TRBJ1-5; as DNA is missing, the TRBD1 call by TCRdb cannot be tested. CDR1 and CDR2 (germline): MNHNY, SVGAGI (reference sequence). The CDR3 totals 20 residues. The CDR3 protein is CASSYSRPGTGKDSNQPQHF.

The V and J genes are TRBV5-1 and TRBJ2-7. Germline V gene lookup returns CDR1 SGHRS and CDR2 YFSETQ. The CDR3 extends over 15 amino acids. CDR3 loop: CASSLVDPGAYEQYF.

Here the CDR3 reads CSVEDRPLGSIYF. The gene calls are TRBV29-1 and TRBJ1-3. The CDR3 has 13 amino acids. Germline V lookup: CDR1 SQVTM, CDR2 ANQGSEA.

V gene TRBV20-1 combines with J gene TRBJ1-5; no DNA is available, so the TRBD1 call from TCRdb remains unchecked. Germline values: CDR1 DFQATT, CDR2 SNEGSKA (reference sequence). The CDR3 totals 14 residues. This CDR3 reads CSAHSQGANQPQHF.

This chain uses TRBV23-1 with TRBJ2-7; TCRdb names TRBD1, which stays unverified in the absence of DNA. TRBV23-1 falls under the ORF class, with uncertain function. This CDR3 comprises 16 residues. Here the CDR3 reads CASSPSGQGASYEQYF.

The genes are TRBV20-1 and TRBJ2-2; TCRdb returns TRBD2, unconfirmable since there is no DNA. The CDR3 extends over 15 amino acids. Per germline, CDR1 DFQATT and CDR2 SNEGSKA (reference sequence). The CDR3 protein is CSARSASGNTGELFF.

The CDR3 protein is CASMLYNEQFF. This chain uses TRBV5-1 with TRBJ2-1. Germline-derived CDR1 and CDR2 are SGHRS and YFSETQ. CDR3 size: 11 residues.

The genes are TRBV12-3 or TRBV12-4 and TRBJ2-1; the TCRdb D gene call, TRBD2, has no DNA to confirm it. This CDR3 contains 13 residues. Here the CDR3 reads CASGTNPIDEQFF.